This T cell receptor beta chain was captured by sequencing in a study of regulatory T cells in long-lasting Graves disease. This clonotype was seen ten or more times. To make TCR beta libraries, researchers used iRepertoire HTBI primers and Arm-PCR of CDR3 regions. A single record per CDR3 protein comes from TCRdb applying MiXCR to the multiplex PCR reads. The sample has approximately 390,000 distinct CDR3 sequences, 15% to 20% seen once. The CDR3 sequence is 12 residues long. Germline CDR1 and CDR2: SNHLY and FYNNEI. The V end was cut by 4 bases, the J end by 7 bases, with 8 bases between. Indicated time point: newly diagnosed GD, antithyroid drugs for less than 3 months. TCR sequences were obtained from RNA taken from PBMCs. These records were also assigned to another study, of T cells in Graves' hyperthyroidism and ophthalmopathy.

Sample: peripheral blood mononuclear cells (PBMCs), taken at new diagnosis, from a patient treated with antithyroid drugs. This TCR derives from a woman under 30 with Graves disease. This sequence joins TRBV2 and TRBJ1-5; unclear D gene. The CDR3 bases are TGTGCCAGCAGTGTCGAGAACCAGCCCCAGCATTTT. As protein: CASSVENQPQHF.